The rows below give T cell receptor beta chains drawn from one sample of a study of T cells in localized non-small cell lung cancer. The repertoire was sequenced with immunoSEQ multiplex PCR; TCRdb's copy has only in-frame clones and lacks some. The sample carries 90,000 or so clones, 80% to 90% recorded once. Sequencing was performed on peripheral blood, taken before any cancer treatment. Source of these receptors: a man aged 35 to 69 with stage I squamous cell lung carcinoma. CDR3s include the opening cysteine and the closing phenylalanine or tryptophan. D genes are given only for firm matches. Size is omitted from some rows. Given values are once, few, many or a class for expanded clones.

TRBV27	.	15	.	TRBJ1-5	TGTGCCAGCAATCCGTTCGGGGAGATCAATCAGCCCCAGCATTTT	CASNPFGEINQPQHF
TRBV20-1	.	11	.	TRBJ2-7	TGCAGTGCTAGACAGGGGTACGAGCAGTACTTC	CSARQGYEQYF
TRBV7-9	.	13	.	TRBJ2-3	TGTGCCAGCAGGTCCTCTGGGACAGATACGCAGTATTTT	CASRSSGTDTQYF
TRBV4-3	.	15	TRBD1	TRBJ1-2	TGCGCCAGCAGCCACCATGGACAGGGGGGCTATGGCTACACCTTC	CASSHHGQGGYGYTF
TRBV7-8	.	16	TRBD1	TRBJ1-2	TGTGCCAGCAGCTTAGGGCCAGGGGGCGCCTTCTATGGCTACACCTTC	CASSLGPGGAFYGYTF
TRBV7-7	.	18	TRBD1	TRBJ2-1	TGTGCCAGCAGCCCCGATGTTCACCGGGACAGGGGGCGGAATGAGCAGTTCTTC	CASSPDVHRDRGRNEQFF
TRBV4-2	.	16	TRBD2	TRBJ2-5	TGTGCCAGCAGCCAGAATAGCGGGGGGGCCCCAGAGACCCAGTACTTC	CASSQNSGGAPETQYF
TRBV29-1	.	14	TRBD1	TRBJ2-3	TGCAGCGCCAGACAGGGGATGGGCACAGATACGCAGTATTTT	CSARQGMGTDTQYF
TRBV2	.	14	TRBD1	TRBJ2-7	TGTGCCAGCAGCCGACAGGGAAATCGGTACGAGCAGTACTTC	CASSRQGNRYEQYF
TRBV18	.	13	.	TRBJ2-7	TGTGCCAGCTCACCACCGGGACGTTACGAGCAGTACTTC	CASSPPGRYEQYF
TRBV27	.	15	.	TRBJ1-1	TGTGCCAGCAGTCCGATGGATTATAAAGGCGCTGAAGCTTTCTTT	CASSPMDYKGAEAFF
TRBV6-5	.	13	.	TRBJ1-1	TGTGCCAGCAGTTACGGGAGGAACACTGAAGCTTTCTTT	CASSYGRNTEAFF
TRBV5-1	.	15	.	TRBJ1-2	TGCGCCAGCAGCACCGGACAACCGAGGAGCTATGGCTACACCTTC	CASSTGQPRSYGYTF
TRBV5-6	few	14	.	TRBJ1-1	TGTGCCAGCAGCGTCGGGATTCTTAGGACTGAAGCTTTCTTT	CASSVGILRTEAFF
TRBV5-1	.	14	.	TRBJ1-1	TGCGCCAGCAGCTTGGAAGGATCTAGCACTGAAGCTTTCTTT	CASSLEGSSTEAFF
TRBV9	.	13	.	TRBJ1-1	TGTGCCAGCAGCGTAACTGATAACACTGAAGCTTTCTTT	CASSVTDNTEAFF